The T cell receptor (beta chain) under discussion was sequenced for a study of blood T cell repertoires in COVID-19 (dated by TCRdb to the early 2020s). Regarding the study in general: Samples from collaborators originated in the United States, Italy and Spain and spanned both the acute and convalescent phases of COVID-19. The prospective study material was composed of cDNA or gDNA derived from T cells, B-cell-depleted T cells, or PBMCs. Deeply sampled blood TCRbeta repertoires from subjects exposed to, actively infected with, or recovered from COVID-19 were included in the dataset. A freely available public database, intended as a resource for researchers studying the immune response to SARS-CoV-2, is where the repertoires were released. Samples came from the ongoing ImmuneRACE study (first 160 participants) plus 1,254 subjects from 6 global collaborators. Nearly every sample came with metadata listing a de-identified subject ID, COVID-19 status, age in years and sex. HLA class I and class II types, where available, came from metadata supplied by the sample provider rather than from assay-based typing. Paper-wide results and their limitations: Clinical and demographic metadata were provided uncurated, with the amount varying by source and participant.

Trimming costs V 5 bases and J 0 bases, and their ends lie 20 bases apart. The CDR3 covers 18 residues, taking in both the cysteine and the phenylalanine. Of all the DNA, just the CDR3 is kept, 54 bases in frame from base 1. CDR1 MNHEY and CDR2 SMNVEV were looked up in the germline V gene (reference sequence). TCRbeta CDR3 regions were amplified from genomic DNA by means of the immunoSEQ Assay, a bias-controlled multiplex PCR. As for how the authors treated the data: The number of nucleated cells in each sample was estimated from the amplification of reference gene primers within the assay. To quantify the absolute abundance of each unique TCRbeta CDR3 rearrangement, sequence reads were collapsed and filtered. Productive Simpson clonality was computed per sample as the square root of Simpson's diversity index over productive rearrangements. As stored in TCRdb, this immuneACCESS dataset retains in-frame rearrangements with V and J assigned. A fraction of the clones does not appear; measured against another copy, unresolved V genes explain less than half of the discrepancy, and the remainder lacks a known reason. V, J and clone size reflect that table, while D and trimming were determined from the DNA. Counted in this sample were approximately 170,000 clones; 65% to 80% of them appeared once. Of the sample, roughly 12% falls within the top ten clones.

Whole blood was collected in K2EDTA tubes by collaborating institutions according to the institutions' own protocols. For TCRbeta analysis, collaborator samples were shipped as frozen whole blood, as isolated PBMCs, or as DNA extracted from either sample type. Of note for this clone: Its antigen target is currently unknown. No much larger clone exists at a distance of one base, and base qualities are not known.

The TCR comes from a woman aged 45-60 years with acute or convalescent COVID-19. Rearrangement joined TRBV27 to TRBJ1-5; TRBD1 is possibly the D segment (6 matching bases). The specimen was peripheral blood. The DNA reads as follows: TGTGCCAGCAGTACGATTAAAGGGGGACATTATAGCAATCAGCCCCAGCATTTT. This codes for CASSTIKGGHYSNQPQHF.